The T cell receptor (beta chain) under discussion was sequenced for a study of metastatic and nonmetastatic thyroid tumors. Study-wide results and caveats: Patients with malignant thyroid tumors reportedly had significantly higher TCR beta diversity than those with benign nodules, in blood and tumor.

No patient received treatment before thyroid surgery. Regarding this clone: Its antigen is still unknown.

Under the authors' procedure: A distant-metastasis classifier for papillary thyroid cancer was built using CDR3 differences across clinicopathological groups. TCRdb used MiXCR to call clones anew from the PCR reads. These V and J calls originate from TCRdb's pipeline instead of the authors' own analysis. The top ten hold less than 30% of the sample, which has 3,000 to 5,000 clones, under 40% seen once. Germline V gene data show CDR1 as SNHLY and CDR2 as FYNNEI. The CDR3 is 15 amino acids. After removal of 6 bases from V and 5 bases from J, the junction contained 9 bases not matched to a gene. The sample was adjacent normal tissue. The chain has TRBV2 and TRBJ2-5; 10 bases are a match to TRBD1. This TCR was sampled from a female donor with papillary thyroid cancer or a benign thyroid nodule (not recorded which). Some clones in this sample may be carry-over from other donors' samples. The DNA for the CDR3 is TGTGCCAGCAGGGTCCGACAGGGGGCGCGTGAGACCCAGTACTTC. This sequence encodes CASRVRQGARETQYF. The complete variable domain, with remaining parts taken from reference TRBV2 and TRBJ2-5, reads EPEVTQTPSHQVTQMGQEVILRCVPISNHLYFYWYRQILGQKVEFLVSFYNNEISEKSEIFDDQFSVERPDGSNFTLKIRSTKLEDSAMYFCASRVRQGARETQYFGPGTRLLVL.